This T cell receptor beta chain was retrieved from a study of cytomegalovirus exposure and HLA in healthy donors. Study observations and caveats: Previous analysis showed most TCR beta V segments were productive about 87% or about 30% of the time. Links to common viral pathogens appeared, in a later analysis, for several of the most significant clusters. In vitro checks showed that three CMV-associated chains really do target CMV antigens.

Trimming left V 4 bases short and J 2 bases short, with 21 bases between. The germline gives CDR1 MGHRA, CDR2 YSYEKL. This CDR3 is built from 18 residues. Concerning this clone: Its antigen is not identified.

Use of 60 Vbeta and 13 Jbeta primers characterized the PCR. This table comes from immunoSEQ multiplex PCR, and its TCRdb copy is limited to in-frame clones, with some not included. The profile shows 35,000 to 45,000 clones, 50% of them singletons. The sequenced material came from PBMCs. The receptor comes from a human donor in good health. The chain recombines TRBV4-1 with TRBJ1-5, with D perhaps matching TRBD1 (5 bases). CDR3 nucleotide sequence: TGCGCCAGCAGCCGACATAACCCTCAGGGTGCGGGCAATCAGCCCCAGCATTTT. It specifies CASSRHNPQGAGNQPQHF.